This T cell receptor beta chain emerged from a study of T cell repertoires in cytomegalovirus infection. The ends were cut back, 1 base at V and 6 bases at J, with 13 bases in the middle. Germline V CDR1 and CDR2: KGHSH, LQKENI. The CDR3 sequence is 14 residues long. TCRdb re-analysed the reads in MiXCR, keeping a single row per CDR3 protein. The table shows fewer than 550,000 distinct CDR3 sequences, with 11% occurring only once. The source is a human donor in good health (CMV status not recorded). Some clones in this sample may be carry-over from other donors' samples. Sequenced input: PBMCs. The chain links TRBV18 to TRBJ2-7; D is unresolved. CDR3 amino acids: CASSPRSSLGEQYF. The DNA for the CDR3 is TGTGCCAGCTCACCACGGAGCAGTTTGGGCGAGCAGTACTTC.